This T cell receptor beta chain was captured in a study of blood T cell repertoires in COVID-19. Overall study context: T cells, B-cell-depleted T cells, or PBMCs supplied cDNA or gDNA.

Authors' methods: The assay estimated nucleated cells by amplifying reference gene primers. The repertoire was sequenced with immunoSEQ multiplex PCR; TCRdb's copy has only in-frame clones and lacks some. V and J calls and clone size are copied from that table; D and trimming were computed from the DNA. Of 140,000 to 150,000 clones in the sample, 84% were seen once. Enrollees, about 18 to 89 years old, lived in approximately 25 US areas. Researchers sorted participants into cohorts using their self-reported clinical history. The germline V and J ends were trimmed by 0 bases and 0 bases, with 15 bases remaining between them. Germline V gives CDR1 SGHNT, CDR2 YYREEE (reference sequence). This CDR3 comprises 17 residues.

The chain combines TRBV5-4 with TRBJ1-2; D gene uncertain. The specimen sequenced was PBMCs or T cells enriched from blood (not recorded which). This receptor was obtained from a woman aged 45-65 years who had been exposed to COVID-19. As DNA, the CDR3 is TGTGCCAGCAGCTTGGTGGGGAGAACCGACGCTAACTATGGCTACACCTTC. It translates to CASSLVGRTDANYGYTF.